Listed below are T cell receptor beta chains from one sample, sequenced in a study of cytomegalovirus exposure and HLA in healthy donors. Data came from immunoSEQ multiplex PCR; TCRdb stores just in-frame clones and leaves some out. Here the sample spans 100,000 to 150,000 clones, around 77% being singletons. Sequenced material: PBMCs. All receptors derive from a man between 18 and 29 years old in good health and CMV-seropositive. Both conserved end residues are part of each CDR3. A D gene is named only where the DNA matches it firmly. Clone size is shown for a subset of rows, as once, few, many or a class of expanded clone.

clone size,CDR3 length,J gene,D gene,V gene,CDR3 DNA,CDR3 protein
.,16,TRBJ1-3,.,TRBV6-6,TGTGCCAGCCGTTTGACCCACAGCCTCTCTGGAAACACCATATATTTT,CASRLTHSLSGNTIYF
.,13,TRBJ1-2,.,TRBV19,TGTGCCAGTAGTATATTGACAGACTATGGCTACACCTTC,CASSILTDYGYTF
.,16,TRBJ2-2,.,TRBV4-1,TGCGCCAGCAGCCAAGATGTCGGCCTACTAACCGGGGAGCTGTTTTTT,CASSQDVGLLTGELFF
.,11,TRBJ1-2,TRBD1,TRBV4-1,TGCGCCAGCAGGGGGACAGCTGGCTACACCTTC,CASRGTAGYTF
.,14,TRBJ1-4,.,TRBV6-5,TGTGCCAGCAGGACGACAGCCCTTTATGAAAAACTGTTTTTT,CASRTTALYEKLFF
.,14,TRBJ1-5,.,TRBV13,TGTGCCAGCAGCTCGCGCGAGTCCAATCAGCCCCAGCATTTT,CASSSRESNQPQHF
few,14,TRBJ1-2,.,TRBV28,TGTGCCAGCAGCGACAGTGGGGTGGGCTATGGCTACACCTTC,CASSDSGVGYGYTF
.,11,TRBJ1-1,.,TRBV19,TGTGCCAGTAGCGACAGGACTGAAGCTTTCTTT,CASSDRTEAFF
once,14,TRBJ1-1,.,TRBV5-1,TGCGCCAGCAGCTTGGAGGGGATGAACACTGAAGCTTTCTTT,CASSLEGMNTEAFF
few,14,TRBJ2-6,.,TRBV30,TGTGCCTGGAGCAGGGACTCTGGGGCCAACGGCCTGACTTTC,CAWSRDSGANGLTF
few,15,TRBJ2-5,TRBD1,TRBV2,TGTGCCAGTTCGGGGATCGGGACAGGGGGAGAGACCCAGTACTTC,CASSGIGTGGETQYF
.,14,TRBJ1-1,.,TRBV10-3,TGTGCCATCAGACCGGGACTCGGGAACACTGAAGCTTTCTTT,CAIRPGLGNTEAFF
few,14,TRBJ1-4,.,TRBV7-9,TGTGCCAGCAGCCGTCGACACTCAAATGAAAAACTGTTTTTT,CASSRRHSNEKLFF
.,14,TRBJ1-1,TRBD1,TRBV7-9,TGTGCCAGCAGCTCCCAGGGGGAGAACACTGAAGCTTTCTTT,CASSSQGENTEAFF
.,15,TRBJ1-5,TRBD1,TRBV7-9,TGTGCCAGCAGCCCCGGAGGGGGCAGCAATCAGCCCCAGCATTTT,CASSPGGGSNQPQHF
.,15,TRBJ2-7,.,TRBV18,TGTGCCAGCTCACCACCCCAGGCAGGCTCCTACGAGCAGTACTTC,CASSPPQAGSYEQYF
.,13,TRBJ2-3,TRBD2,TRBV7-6,TGTGCCAGCAGCTTAGGAGGACTAGCTTCGCAGTATTTT,CASSLGGLASQYF
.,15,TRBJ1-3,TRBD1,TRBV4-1,TGCGCCAGCAGCCAAGTGCAGGGGGCTGGAAACACCATATATTTT,CASSQVQGAGNTIYF
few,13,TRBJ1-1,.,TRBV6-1,TGTGCCAGCAGTTATATTCGGGACACTGAAGCTTTCTTT,CASSYIRDTEAFF
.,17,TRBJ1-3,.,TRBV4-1,TGCGCCAGCAGCCAATCCATCATTAGGGGCTCTGGAAACACCATATATTTT,CASSQSIIRGSGNTIYF
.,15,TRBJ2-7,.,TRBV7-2,TGTGCCAGCAGCTTAGCGGCAGGGCATAACTACGAGCAGTACTTC,CASSLAAGHNYEQYF
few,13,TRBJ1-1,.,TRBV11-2,TGTGCCAGCAGCTTAGACAGGGTCGGTGAAGCTTTCTTT,CASSLDRVGEAFF
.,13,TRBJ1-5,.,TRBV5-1,TGCGCCAGCAGCTTGGGACAGAATCAGCCCCAGCATTTT,CASSLGQNQPQHF
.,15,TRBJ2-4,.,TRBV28,TGTGCCAGCAGTCCCTTTGGACTAGCCAAAAACATTCAGTACTTC,CASSPFGLAKNIQYF
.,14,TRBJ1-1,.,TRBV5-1,TGCGCCAGCAAGGGGGTCACAGGGAACACTGAAGCTTTCTTT,CASKGVTGNTEAFF
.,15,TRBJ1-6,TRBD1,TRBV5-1,TGCGCCAGCAGTCAACAACAGGGGGCCAATTCACCCCTCCACTTT,CASSQQQGANSPLHF
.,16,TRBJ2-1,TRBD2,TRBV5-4,TGTGCCAGCAGCCATTTTGGACTAGCGGGTCGCAATGAGCAGTTCTTC,CASSHFGLAGRNEQFF
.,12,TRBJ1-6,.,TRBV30,TGTGCCTGCGCAACGGCCGGTAGCTGCCTCCACTTT,CACATAGSCLHF
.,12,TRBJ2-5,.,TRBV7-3,TGTGCCAGCAGTCATCCCCCAGGGCCACAGTACTTC,CASSHPPGPQYF
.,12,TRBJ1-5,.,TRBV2,TGTGCCAGCAGACATTCCGATCAGCCCCAGCATTTT,CASRHSDQPQHF
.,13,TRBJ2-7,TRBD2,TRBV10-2,TGCGCCAGCAGAAGCGGGAGCTCCTACGAGCAGTACTTC,CASRSGSSYEQYF
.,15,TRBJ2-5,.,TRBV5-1,TGCGCCAGCAGCTCCGAAGAGCTTCATCAAGAGACCCAGTACTTC,CASSSEELHQETQYF
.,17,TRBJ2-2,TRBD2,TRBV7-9,TGTGCCAGCAGCTTCTCGCGTAGCGGGAGCAACACCGGGGAGCTGTTTTTT,CASSFSRSGSNTGELFF
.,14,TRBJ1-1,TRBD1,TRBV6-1,TGTGCCAGCAGGAGGGGGCAGATTAACACTGAAGCTTTCTTT,CASRRGQINTEAFF
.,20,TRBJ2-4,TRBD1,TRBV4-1,TGCGCCAGCAGCCGGAGACCATACCAGGACAGGGAGGACGTCAAAAACATTCAGTACTTC,CASSRRPYQDREDVKNIQYF
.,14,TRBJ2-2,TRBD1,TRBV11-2,TGTGCCAGCAGCTTGGACAGGGTCACCGGGGAGCTGTTTTTT,CASSLDRVTGELFF
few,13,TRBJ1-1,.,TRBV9,TGTGCCAGCAGAAATCCGGGGAACACTGAAGCTTTCTTT,CASRNPGNTEAFF
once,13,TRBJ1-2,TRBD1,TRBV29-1,TGCAGCGTTGATAGGGGACAGGGAAATGGCTACACCTTC,CSVDRGQGNGYTF
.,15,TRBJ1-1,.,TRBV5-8,TGTGCCAGCAGCTTGCGTGACAGGAGCAACACTGAAGCTTTCTTT,CASSLRDRSNTEAFF
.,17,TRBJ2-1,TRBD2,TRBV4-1,TGCGCCAGCAGCCGATTAGCGGGGGGGAGCTCCTACAATGAGCAGTTCTTC,CASSRLAGGSSYNEQFF
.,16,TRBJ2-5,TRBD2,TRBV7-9,TGTGCCAGCAGCTACGTAGTAGCTAGCGGGAGAGAGACCCAGTACTTC,CASSYVVASGRETQYF
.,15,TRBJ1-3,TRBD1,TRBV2,TGTGCCAGCAGTGTGGGACAGGGAGCAGGAAACACCATATATTTT,CASSVGQGAGNTIYF
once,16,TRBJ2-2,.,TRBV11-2,TGTGCCAGCAGCTACCCTCGGGGACAATCAACCGGGGAGCTGTTTTTT,CASSYPRGQSTGELFF
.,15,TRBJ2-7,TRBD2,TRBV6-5,TGTGCCAGCAGCCTTATACTAGCGCGTGTCTACGAGCAGTACTTC,CASSLILARVYEQYF
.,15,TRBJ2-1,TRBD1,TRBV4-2,TGTGCCAGCAGCCAAGGACAGGGGGTTTTCAATGAGCAGTTCTTC,CASSQGQGVFNEQFF
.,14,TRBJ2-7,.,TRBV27,TGTGCCAGCAGTTTAAGGGGCGGGACCTACGAGCAGTACTTC,CASSLRGGTYEQYF
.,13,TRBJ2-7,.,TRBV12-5,TGTGCTAGTGGTCTCGTGGACAGATACGAGCAGTACTTC,CASGLVDRYEQYF
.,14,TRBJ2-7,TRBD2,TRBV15,TGTGCCACCAGCGAACCGGGGGGCTCCTACGAGCAGTACTTC,CATSEPGGSYEQYF
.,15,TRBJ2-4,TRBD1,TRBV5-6,TGTGCCAGCAGCTTGTTCGACAGGGGAGAAAACAGTCAGTACTTC,CASSLFDRGENSQYF
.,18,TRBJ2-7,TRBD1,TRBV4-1,TGCGCCAGCAGCCCGATTCATACAGGGGGCGCCGGGGCACACGAGCAGTACTTC,CASSPIHTGGAGAHEQYF
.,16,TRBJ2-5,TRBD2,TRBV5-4,TGTGCCAGCAGTTGGACTAGCGGGGGGAACCAAGAGACCCAGTACTTC,CASSWTSGGNQETQYF
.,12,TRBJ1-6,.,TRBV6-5,TGTGCCACTCGGCGGGCAGGTTCACCCCTCCACTTT,CATRRAGSPLHF
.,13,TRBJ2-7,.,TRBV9,TGTGCCAGCAGCGCGGGGGACAGCTACGAGCAGTACTTC,CASSAGDSYEQYF
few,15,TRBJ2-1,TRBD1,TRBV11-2,TGTGCCAGCAGCTTAGGACAGGGGGCTTACAATGAGCAGTTCTTC,CASSLGQGAYNEQFF
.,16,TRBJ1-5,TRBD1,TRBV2,TGTGCCAGCAGAGACCAAATCACAGGGGCTGGTCAGCCCCAGCATTTT,CASRDQITGAGQPQHF
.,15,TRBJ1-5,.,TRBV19,TGTGCCAGTAGTATAGCCATAGATAGCAATCAGCCCCAGCATTTT,CASSIAIDSNQPQHF